These T cell receptor beta chains were read from a single sample in a study of T-cell memory formation after mild COVID-19. MiXCR was run by TCRdb on the 5' RACE reads, yielding one entry per CDR3 protein. Of some 82,000 distinct CDR3 sequences in the sample, 10% to 15% were seen once. The sequenced sample was PBMCs or a T cell subset sorted from them (not recorded which). These receptors all come from a man aged 18 to 30 who had mild COVID-19 (a few samples of this study predate the infection). Cell type and time point are not known. Both conserved end residues are part of each CDR3. D genes are given only for firm matches. Clone size is shown for a subset of rows, as once, few, many or a class of expanded clone.

TRBV20-1,many,NA,TRBJ1-1,CSASEGPEAFF,TGCAGTGCTAGCGAGGGGCCTGAAGCTTTCTTT
TRBV28,few,NA,TRBJ2-5,CASSLDSQETQYF,TGTGCCAGCAGTTTGGACAGTCAAGAGACCCAGTACTTC
TRBV3-1,NA,NA,TRBJ1-1,CASSQDWGNTEAFF,TGTGCCAGCAGCCAAGATTGGGGAAACACTGAAGCTTTCTTT
TRBV5-1,NA,TRBD1,TRBJ2-1,CASSVGTGLGLNEQFF,TGCGCCAGCAGCGTGGGGACAGGGCTTGGGCTCAATGAGCAGTTCTTC
TRBV3-1,once,TRBD2,TRBJ2-1,CASSQVGLAGASSYNEQFF,TGTGCCAGCAGCCAAGTGGGACTAGCGGGGGCGAGCTCCTACAATGAGCAGTTCTTC
TRBV20-1,few,NA,TRBJ2-1,CSARAGPRNEQFF,TGCAGTGCTAGAGCGGGGCCAAGGAATGAGCAGTTCTTC
TRBV12-3/TRBV12-4,many,NA,TRBJ2-5,CASSLASPGGETQYF,TGTGCCAGCAGTTTGGCTAGCCCAGGAGGGGAGACCCAGTACTTC
TRBV7-3,NA,NA,TRBJ2-1,CASSLGLRVRDEQFF,TGTGCCAGCAGCTTAGGTCTCCGGGTACGTGATGAGCAGTTCTTC
TRBV27,NA,NA,TRBJ2-7,CASSPRGAHEQYF,TGTGCCAGCAGCCCGAGAGGGGCCCACGAGCAGTACTTC
TRBV11-1,NA,NA,TRBJ1-1,CASSLSGGVYTEAFF,TGTGCCAGCAGCTTATCCGGTGGAGTATATACTGAAGCTTTCTTT
TRBV7-2,few,TRBD2,TRBJ2-2,CASSSERGANTGELFF,TGTGCCAGCAGCTCCGAGCGGGGCGCGAACACCGGGGAGCTGTTTTTT
TRBV3-1,once,NA,TRBJ1-1,CASSQVVGNTEAFF,TGTGCCAGCAGCCAAGTCGTAGGGAACACTGAAGCTTTCTTT
TRBV7-2,few,NA,TRBJ1-5,CASSPHGSQPQHF,TGTGCCAGCAGCCCGCATGGAAGCCAGCCCCAGCATTTT
TRBV24-1,many,NA,TRBJ2-1,CATRGRNVSSYNEQFF,TGTGCCACCCGGGGCCGGAATGTTAGCTCCTACAATGAGCAGTTCTTC
TRBV27,NA,NA,TRBJ2-2,CASAAGYDTGELFF,TGTGCCAGCGCTGCGGGTTATGACACCGGGGAGCTGTTTTTT
TRBV7-9,few,NA,TRBJ1-2,CASSSPRSENDYGYTF,TGTGCCAGCAGCTCCCCGCGGTCGGAAAATGACTATGGCTACACCTTC
TRBV20-1,NA,NA,TRBJ1-1,CSAPRDRRPLTEAFF,TGCAGTGCTCCCCGGGACCGCAGGCCCCTCACTGAAGCTTTCTTT
TRBV12-3/TRBV12-4,few,NA,TRBJ2-3,CASSLVAASTDTQYF,TGTGCCAGCAGTTTGGTGGCGGCTAGCACAGATACGCAGTATTTT
TRBV27,NA,NA,TRBJ2-6,CASSLQTDAGANVLTF,TGTGCCAGCAGTCTCCAGACGGACGCTGGGGCCAACGTCCTGACTTTC
TRBV7-9,NA,NA,TRBJ2-2,CASRTGAGELFF,TGTGCCAGCAGGACCGGGGCCGGGGAGCTGTTTTTT
TRBV12-5,NA,NA,TRBJ1-5,CASGLGNQPQHF,TGTGCTAGTGGCTTAGGGAATCAGCCCCAGCATTTT
TRBV6-1,NA,NA,TRBJ2-1,CASRGGTEQFF,TGTGCCAGCAGGGGGGGTACTGAGCAGTTCTTC
TRBV5-1,few,NA,TRBJ1-6,CASSLTTQNNSPLHF,TGCGCCAGCAGCTTGACAACCCAGAACAATTCACCCCTCCACTTT
TRBV7-9,NA,TRBD1,TRBJ1-1,CASSSRQGAPDTEAFF,TGTGCCAGCAGCTCCAGGCAGGGGGCGCCGGACACTGAAGCTTTCTTT
TRBV27,NA,NA,TRBJ1-6,CASRDSMGYNSPLHF,TGTGCCAGCAGAGACTCTATGGGGTATAATTCACCCCTCCACTTT
TRBV6-2/TRBV6-3,NA,NA,TRBJ1-6,CASNDHSLRSPLHF,TGTGCCAGCAACGACCACTCGCTCCGGTCACCCCTCCACTTT
TRBV7-6,NA,NA,TRBJ1-2,CASSGGDTDYGYTF,TGTGCCAGCAGCGGGGGGGACACCGACTATGGCTACACCTTC
TRBV7-6,many,NA,TRBJ1-1,CASSPTPRVTEAFF,TGTGCCAGCAGCCCCACCCCACGGGTCACTGAAGCTTTCTTT
TRBV6-5,few,NA,TRBJ1-3,CASMLGGSGNTIYF,TGTGCCAGCATGTTAGGAGGATCTGGAAACACCATATATTTT
TRBV7-9,few,NA,TRBJ2-7,CASSRGDSYEQYF,TGTGCCAGCAGCCGAGGGGACTCCTACGAGCAGTACTTC
TRBV4-1,few,NA,TRBJ2-5,CASSQVAGVETQYF,TGCGCCAGCAGCCAAGTCGCAGGGGTGGAGACCCAGTACTTC
TRBV12-3/TRBV12-4,NA,TRBD1,TRBJ2-1,CASSWDRGWHEQFF,TGTGCCAGCAGCTGGGACAGGGGTTGGCATGAGCAGTTCTTC
TRBV29-1,NA,NA,TRBJ2-3,CSVEWRETASDTQYF,TGCAGCGTTGAGTGGCGGGAAACGGCCTCAGATACGCAGTATTTT
TRBV6-5,NA,NA,TRBJ2-5,CASRRPFDGTQYF,TGTGCCAGCAGGCGGCCTTTTGACGGGACCCAGTACTTC
TRBV5-1,NA,TRBD2,TRBJ2-3,CASSLLGGTTDTQYF,TGCGCCAGCAGCTTGCTGGGGGGGACCACAGATACGCAGTATTTT
TRBV29-1,NA,NA,TRBJ1-2,CSVDRPPLNYGYTF,TGCAGCGTTGACCGGCCGCCGCTTAACTATGGCTACACCTTC
TRBV5-4,few,TRBD2,TRBJ2-3,CASSFAGGVPDTQYF,TGTGCCAGCAGCTTCGCGGGGGGAGTACCAGATACGCAGTATTTT
TRBV7-8,NA,NA,TRBJ1-1,CASSLGGVLAFF,TGTGCCAGCAGCCTAGGGGGGGTCTTAGCTTTCTTT
TRBV6-5,few,NA,TRBJ1-1,CASSYGVGDTEAFF,TGTGCCAGCAGTTACGGGGTGGGGGACACTGAAGCTTTCTTT
TRBV27,NA,TRBD2,TRBJ2-7,CASSLIASGGPSYEQYF,TGTGCCAGCAGTTTAATCGCTAGCGGGGGACCATCCTACGAGCAGTACTTC
TRBV9,few,TRBD1,TRBJ2-3,CASSDRDRLLNTQYF,TGTGCCAGCAGCGACCGGGACAGGCTCCTTAATACGCAGTATTTT